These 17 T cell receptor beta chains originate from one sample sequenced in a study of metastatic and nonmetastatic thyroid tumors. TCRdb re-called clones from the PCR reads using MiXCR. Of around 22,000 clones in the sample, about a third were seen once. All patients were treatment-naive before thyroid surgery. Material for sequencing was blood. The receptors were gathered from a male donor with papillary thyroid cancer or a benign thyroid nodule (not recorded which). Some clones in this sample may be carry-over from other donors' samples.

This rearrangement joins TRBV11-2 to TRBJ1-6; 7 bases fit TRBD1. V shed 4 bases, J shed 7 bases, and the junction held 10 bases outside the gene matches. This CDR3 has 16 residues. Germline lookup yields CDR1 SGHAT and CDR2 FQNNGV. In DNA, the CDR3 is TGTGCCAGCAGCTCCGCCAGGGGGGGGCTGAATTCACCCCTCCACTTT. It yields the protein CASSSARGGLNSPLHF. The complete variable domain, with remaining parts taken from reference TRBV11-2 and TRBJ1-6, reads EAGVAQSPRYKIIEKRQSVAFWCNPISGHATLYWYQQILGQGPKLLIQFQNNGVVDDSQLPKDRFSAERLKGVDSTLKIQPAKLEDSAVYLCASSSARGGLNSPLHFGNGTRLTVT.

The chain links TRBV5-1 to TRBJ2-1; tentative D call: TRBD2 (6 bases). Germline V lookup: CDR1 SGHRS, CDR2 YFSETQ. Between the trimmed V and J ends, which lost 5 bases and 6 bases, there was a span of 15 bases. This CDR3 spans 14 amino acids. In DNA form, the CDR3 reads TGCGCCAGCAGACTGTGGACGGGGGTCAATGAGCAGTTCTTC. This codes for CASRLWTGVNEQFF.

This CDR3 reads CASSKYFLIREDYGYTF. CDR3 sequence (DNA): TGTGCCAGCAGCAAATATTTTTTGATCAGGGAGGACTATGGCTACACCTTC. This chain uses TRBV4-2 with TRBJ1-2; D is possibly TRBD1 (5 bases). The CDR3 extends over 17 amino acids. Trimming left V 5 bases short and J 3 bases short, with 22 bases between. Germline lookup yields CDR1 LGHNA and CDR2 YNFKEQ.

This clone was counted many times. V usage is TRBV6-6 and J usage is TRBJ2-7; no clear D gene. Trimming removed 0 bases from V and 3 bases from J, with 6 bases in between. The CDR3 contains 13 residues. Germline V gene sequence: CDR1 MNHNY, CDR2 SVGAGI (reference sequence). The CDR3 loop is CASSYSSDYEQYF. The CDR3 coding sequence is TGTGCCAGCAGTTACTCGAGTGACTACGAGCAGTACTTC.

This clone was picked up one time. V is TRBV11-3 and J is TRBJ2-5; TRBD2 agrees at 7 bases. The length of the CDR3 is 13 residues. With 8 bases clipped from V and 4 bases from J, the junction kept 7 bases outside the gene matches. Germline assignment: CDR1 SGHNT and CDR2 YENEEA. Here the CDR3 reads CASGGSSGETQYF. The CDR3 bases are TGTGCCAGCGGGGGGTCTAGCGGAGAGACCCAGTACTTC.

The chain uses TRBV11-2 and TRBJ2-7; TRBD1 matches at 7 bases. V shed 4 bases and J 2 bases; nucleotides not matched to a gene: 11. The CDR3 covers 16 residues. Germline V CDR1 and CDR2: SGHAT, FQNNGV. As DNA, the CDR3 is TGTGCCAGCAGCTCACCCCCGGGACAGCTCACCTACGAGCAGTACTTC. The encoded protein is CASSSPPGQLTYEQYF.

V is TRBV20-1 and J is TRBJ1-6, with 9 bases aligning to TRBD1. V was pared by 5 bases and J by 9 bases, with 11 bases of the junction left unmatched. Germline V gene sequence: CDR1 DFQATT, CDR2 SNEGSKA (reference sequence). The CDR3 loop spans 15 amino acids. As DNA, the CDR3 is TGCAGTGCTTTAATACAGGGGGCGCGGGCTTCACCCCTCCACTTT. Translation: CSALIQGARASPLHF.

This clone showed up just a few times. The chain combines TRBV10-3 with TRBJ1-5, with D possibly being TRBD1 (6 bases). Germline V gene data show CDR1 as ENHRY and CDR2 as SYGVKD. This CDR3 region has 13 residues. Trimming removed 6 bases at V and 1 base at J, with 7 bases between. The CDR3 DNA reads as TGTGCCATCAGGGGGACAAGCAATCAGCCCCAGCATTTT. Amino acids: CAIRGTSNQPQHF.

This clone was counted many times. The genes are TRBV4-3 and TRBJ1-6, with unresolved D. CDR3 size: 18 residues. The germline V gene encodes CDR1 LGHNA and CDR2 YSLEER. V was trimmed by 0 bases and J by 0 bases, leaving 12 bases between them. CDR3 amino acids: CASSQDLPSSSYNSPLHF. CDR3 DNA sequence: TGCGCCAGCAGCCAAGATCTTCCAAGCAGCTCCTATAATTCACCCCTCCACTTT.

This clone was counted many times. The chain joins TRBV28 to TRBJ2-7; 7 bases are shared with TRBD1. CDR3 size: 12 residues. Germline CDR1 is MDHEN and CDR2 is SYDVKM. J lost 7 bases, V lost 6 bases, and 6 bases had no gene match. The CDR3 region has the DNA TGTGCCAGCAGCCTTTCCAGGGGGGAGCAGTACTTC. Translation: CASSLSRGEQYF. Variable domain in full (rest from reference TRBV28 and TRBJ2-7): DVKVTQSSRYLVKRTGEKVFLECVQDMDHENMFWYRQDPGLGLRLIYFSYDVKMKEKGDIPEGYSVSREKKERFSLILESASTNQTSMYLCASSLSRGEQYFGPGTRLTVT.

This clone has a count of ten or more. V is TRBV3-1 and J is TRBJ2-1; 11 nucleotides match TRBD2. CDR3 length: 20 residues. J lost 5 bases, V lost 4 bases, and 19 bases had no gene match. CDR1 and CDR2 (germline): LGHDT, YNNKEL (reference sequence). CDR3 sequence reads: CASSLGAGLAVLRGDNEQFF. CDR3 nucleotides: TGTGCCAGCAGCCTAGGAGCGGGACTAGCGGTTCTAAGGGGCGACAATGAGCAGTTCTTC.

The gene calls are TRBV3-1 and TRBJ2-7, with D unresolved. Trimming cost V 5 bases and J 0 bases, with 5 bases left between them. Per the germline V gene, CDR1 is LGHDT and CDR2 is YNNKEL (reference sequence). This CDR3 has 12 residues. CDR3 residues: CASSWGSYEQYF. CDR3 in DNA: TGTGCCAGCAGCTGGGGCTCCTACGAGCAGTACTTC.

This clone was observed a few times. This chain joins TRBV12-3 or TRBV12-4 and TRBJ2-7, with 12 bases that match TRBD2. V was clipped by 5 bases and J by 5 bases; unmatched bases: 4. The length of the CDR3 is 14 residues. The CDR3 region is CASSPLAGGDEQYF. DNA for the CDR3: TGTGCCAGCAGTCCGCTAGCGGGAGGGGACGAGCAGTACTTC.

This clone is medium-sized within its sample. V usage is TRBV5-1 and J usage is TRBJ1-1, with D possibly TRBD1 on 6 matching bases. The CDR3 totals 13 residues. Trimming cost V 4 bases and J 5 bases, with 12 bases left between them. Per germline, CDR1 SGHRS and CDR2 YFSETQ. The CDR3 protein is CASSETGRTEAFF. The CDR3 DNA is TGCGCCAGCAGCGAGACAGGTAGGACTGAAGCTTTCTTT.

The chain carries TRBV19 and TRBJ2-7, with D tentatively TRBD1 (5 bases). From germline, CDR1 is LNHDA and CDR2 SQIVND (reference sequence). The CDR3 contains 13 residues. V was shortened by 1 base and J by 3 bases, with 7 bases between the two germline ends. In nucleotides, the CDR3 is TGTGCCAGTAGTATAGCGACAGACTACGAGCAGTACTTC. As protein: CASSIATDYEQYF.

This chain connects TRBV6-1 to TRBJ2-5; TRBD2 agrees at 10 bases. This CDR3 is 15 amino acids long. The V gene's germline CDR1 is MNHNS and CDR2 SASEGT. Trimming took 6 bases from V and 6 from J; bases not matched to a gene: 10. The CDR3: CASRLSGGAGKTQYF. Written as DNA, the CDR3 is TGTGCCAGCAGGTTAAGCGGGGGGGCCGGGAAGACCCAGTACTTC.

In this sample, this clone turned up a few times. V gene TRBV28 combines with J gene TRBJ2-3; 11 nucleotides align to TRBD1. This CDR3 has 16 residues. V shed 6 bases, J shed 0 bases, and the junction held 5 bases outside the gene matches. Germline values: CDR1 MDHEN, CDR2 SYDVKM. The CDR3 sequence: CASRGWDRGSTDTQYF. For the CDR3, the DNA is TGTGCCAGCAGGGGCTGGGACAGGGGGAGCACAGATACGCAGTATTTT.